The entry that follows covers one T cell receptor beta chain sequence. Enrolled through a virtual design, the participants were between roughly 18 and 90 years of age and came from approximately 25 US areas. The source of the sample is a study of blood T cell repertoires in COVID-19. Background on the study: Sites in the United States, Italy and Spain provided acute and convalescent COVID-19 samples.

How the authors handled the data: How many nucleated cells were present was estimated from reference gene primer amplification. Sequencing was performed with immunoSEQ multiplex PCR; in TCRdb, only in-frame clones are kept and a portion is missing. V, J and clone size are taken as reported in that table, and D and trimming were inferred from the DNA itself. The sample lists about 200,000 clones, 80% occurring once. What was sequenced was PBMCs or T cells enriched from blood (not recorded which). The sequence was collected from a woman aged 40 to 55 with acute COVID-19.

The CDR3 bases are TGTGCCAGTAGTGCCGGGACATATAATTCACCCCTCCACTTT. This sequence encodes CASSAGTYNSPLHF. The V call is TRBV19, the J call TRBJ1-6; a weak D match, TRBD1 (6 bases). Trimming took off 5 bases at V and 4 bases at J, with 9 bases between the two ends. CDR3 length: 14 amino acids. Germline CDR1 and CDR2: LNHDA and SQIVND (reference sequence).